This T cell receptor (beta chain) derives from a study of T cell responses to AZD1222 COVID-19 vaccine. Unmatched junction bases numbered 13, after V lost 0 bases and J lost 2 bases. Germline CDR1 is LGHDT and CDR2 is YNNKEL (reference sequence). This CDR3 region has 19 residues. Measured with immunoSEQ multiplex PCR; TCRdb has only the in-frame clones, and not every one. The table has some 150,000 clones, over 85% seen once. The clonotype was recovered from an adult in good health. This specimen consisted of peripheral blood, obtained on day 0 of AZD1222 vaccination. The rearrangement joins TRBV3-1 (or the pseudogene TRBV3-2) to TRBJ2-1; 7 bases align to TRBD2. The CDR3 DNA sequence: TGTGCCAGCAGCCAAGAATGGGAGGGCGATCCATCAGCCTACAATGAGCAGTTCTTC. This codes for CASSQEWEGDPSAYNEQFF.